A single sample gave rise to the 30 T cell receptor beta chains below, sequenced in a study of cytomegalovirus exposure and HLA in healthy donors. Assay: immunoSEQ multiplex PCR; the TCRdb copy retains only in-frame clones and omits some. Among approximately 65,000 clones listed, roughly 96% were seen once. Source material: PBMCs. These receptors all stem from a man between 18 and 35 years old in good health and CMV-seronegative.

CDR3 region: CASSIASGDFYEQYF. In DNA form, the CDR3 reads TGTGCCAGCAGCATCGCTAGCGGGGACTTCTACGAGCAGTACTTC. V usage is TRBV7-2 and J usage is TRBJ2-7, with 9 positions matching TRBD2. The CDR3 covers 15 residues. CDR1 is SGHTA, CDR2 FQGNSA, per germline. Trimming at V came to 5 bases and at J to 3 bases, leaving 8 bases not matched to a gene.

CDR3 sequence reads: CASSLEGGGGYTF. DNA of the CDR3: TGTGCCAGCAGCTTAGAAGGAGGTGGTGGCTACACCTTC. The chain joins TRBV11-2 to TRBJ1-2; D remains ambiguous. V was pared by 0 bases and J by 7 bases, with 9 bases between. CDR1 is SGHAT and CDR2 is FQNNGV in the germline V gene. This CDR3 has 13 amino acids.

The chain recombines TRBV25-1 with TRBJ1-1; D possibly corresponds to TRBD1 (6 bases). V gave up 6 bases and J gave up 4 bases, with 12 bases separating them. This CDR3 comprises 13 residues. The germline V gene has CDR1 MGHDK and CDR2 SYGVNS. Written as DNA, the CDR3 is TGTGCCAGCAGGGGAGAAGGGGGCACTGAAGCTTTCTTT. Translation: CASRGEGGTEAFF. Complete variable domain (other parts from reference TRBV25-1 and TRBJ1-1): EADIYQTPRYLVIGTGKKITLECSQTMGHDKMYWYQQDPGMELHLIHYSYGVNSTEKGDLSSESTVSRIRTEHFPLTLESARPSHTSQYLCASRGEGGTEAFFGQGTRLTVV.

This sequence joins TRBV13 and TRBJ1-1, with TRBD1 as a possible D gene (5 bases). Trimming took off 6 bases at V and 4 bases at J, with 12 bases between the two ends. The germline gives CDR1 PRHDT, CDR2 FYEKMQ (reference sequence). CDR3 length equals 13 residues. Written as DNA, the CDR3 is TGTGCCAGCAGGGGGGGAGTAGTCACTGAAGCTTTCTTT. Translating gives CASRGGVVTEAFF.

The chain has TRBV7-9 and TRBJ2-5; tentatively, D is TRBD2 (5 bases). The V end lost 5 bases, the J end lost 1 base, and 14 bases lay between the germline ends. This CDR3 is 15 amino acids long. Germline CDR1 and CDR2: SEHNR and FQNEAQ (reference sequence). CDR3 sequence: CASSHPPAVQETQYF. The CDR3 region has the DNA TGTGCCAGCAGCCACCCCCCAGCGGTCCAAGAGACCCAGTACTTC.

The J gene is TRBJ2-3, the V gene TRBV7-9; perhaps TRBD2 as D (6 bases). This CDR3 has 15 amino acids. V was cut by 3 bases and J by 0 bases, with 10 bases left in between. From germline, CDR1 is SEHNR and CDR2 FQNEAQ (reference sequence). The CDR3 spells CASSLGGASTDTQYF. The CDR3 DNA reads as TGTGCCAGCAGCTTGGGCGGGGCGAGCACAGATACGCAGTATTTT.

The CDR3 loop is CASSLVQGDGYTF. The CDR3 region has the DNA TGTGCCAGCAGCTTAGTACAGGGAGATGGCTACACCTTC. This chain connects TRBV11-2 to TRBJ1-2, with a weak D call TRBD1 (6 bases). Germline V gene sequence: CDR1 SGHAT, CDR2 FQNNGV. Trimming removed 1 base from V and 6 bases from J, with 9 bases in between. The length of the CDR3 is 13 residues.

This chain connects TRBV28 to TRBJ1-2; maybe TRBD1 (6 bases). Germline assignment: CDR1 MDHEN and CDR2 SYDVKM. Trimming stripped 7 bases from V and 8 bases from J, with 20 bases between. This CDR3 has 14 residues. This CDR3 reads CASTLTTGFRGYTF. As DNA, the CDR3 is TGTGCCAGCACCCTAACAACAGGGTTTCGAGGCTACACCTTC.

V is TRBV18 and J is TRBJ1-1; D not certain. The V and J ends lost 1 base and 5 bases respectively, with 14 bases between them. Per germline, CDR1 KGHSH and CDR2 LQKENI. This CDR3 contains 15 residues. The CDR3 nucleotides read TGTGCCAGCTCACCACGGTTCGGGGAATGGACTGAAGCTTTCTTT. Translated: CASSPRFGEWTEAFF.

J is TRBJ1-1 and V is TRBV28; D perhaps matches TRBD1 (6 bases). V lost 5 bases to trimming and J lost 3 bases, with 10 bases between them. The CDR3 runs 13 residues. The V gene's germline CDR1 is MDHEN and CDR2 SYDVKM. CDR3 nucleotides: TGTGCCAGCAGTGGACAGCTGGACACTGAAGCTTTCTTT. This encodes CASSGQLDTEAFF.

This chain links TRBV19 with TRBJ1-4; perhaps TRBD1 as D (6 bases). Trimming took off 3 bases at V and 6 bases at J, with 11 bases between the two ends. The germline V gene has CDR1 LNHDA and CDR2 SQIVND (reference sequence). The CDR3 totals 14 residues. CDR3 coding DNA: TGTGCCAGTAGTATTAGGCAGGGGCATGAAAAACTGTTTTTT. Translated: CASSIRQGHEKLFF.

CDR3 in DNA: TGTGCCAGCAGTTACTCGAGGACAGGCAATGAGCAGTTCTTC. Translating gives CASSYSRTGNEQFF. The rearrangement joins TRBV6-5 to TRBJ2-1; 7 nucleotides agree with TRBD1. V was clipped by 0 bases and J by 6 bases; unmatched bases: 2. The CDR3 is 14 residues long. CDR1 and CDR2 from the germline V gene are MNHEY and SVGAGI.

The J gene is TRBJ1-2, the V gene TRBV5-6, with a possible D match to TRBD1 (5 bases). V lost 0 bases, J lost 7 bases, and 10 bases lay in between. The CDR3 consists of 13 residues. Germline-derived CDR1 and CDR2 are SGHDT and YYEEEE. The CDR3 sequence is CASSLGGASGYTF. CDR3 coding DNA: TGTGCCAGCAGCTTGGGGGGCGCTTCTGGCTACACCTTC. Combining the CDR3 with reference TRBV5-6 and TRBJ1-2 gives the whole variable domain DAGVTQSPTHLIKTRGQQVTLRCSPKSGHDTVSWYQQALGQGPQFIFQYYEEEERQRGNFPDRFSGHQFPNYSSELNVNALLLGDSALYLCASSLGGASGYTFGSGTRLTVV.

The V call is TRBV27, the J call TRBJ2-7; 11 bases agree with TRBD2. Germline-derived CDR1 and CDR2 are MNHEY and SMNVEV (reference sequence). This CDR3 spans 15 amino acids. With 3 bases clipped from V and 1 base from J, the junction kept 2 bases outside the gene matches. CDR3 bases: TGTGCCAGCAGTTTCATAGCGGGAGGGTCCTACGAGCAGTACTTC. Translated, it gives CASSFIAGGSYEQYF.

The chain has TRBV7-9 and TRBJ1-1; 7 bases match TRBD1. V lost 1 base, J lost 1 base, and 0 bases stayed unmatched. CDR1 SEHNR and CDR2 FQNEAQ come from the germline V gene (reference sequence). This CDR3 has 14 residues. The CDR3 DNA is TGTGCCAGCAGCTTAGGGGACAGGAACACTGAAGCTTTCTTT. This translates into CASSLGDRNTEAFF. The whole variable domain, remainder taken from reference TRBV7-9 and TRBJ1-1, is DTGVSQNPRHKITKRGQNVTFRCDPISEHNRLYWYRQTLGQGPEFLTYFQNEAQLEKSRLLSDRFSAERPKGSFSTLEIQRTEQGDSAMYLCASSLGDRNTEAFFGQGTRLTVV.

This sequence joins TRBV7-9 and TRBJ1-4; 8 bases align to TRBD1. The V segment lost 4 bases and the J segment 6 bases; nucleotides outside the gene matches: 10. From germline, CDR1 is SEHNR and CDR2 FQNEAQ (reference sequence). CDR3 size: 16 residues. The DNA for the CDR3 is TGTGCCAGCAGCTACGTGTTAGGACAGGGCTATGAAAAACTGTTTTTT. Protein product: CASSYVLGQGYEKLFF.

J is TRBJ1-5 and V is TRBV6-5, with D possibly being TRBD1 (5 bases). V was clipped by 6 bases and J by 3 bases, with 6 bases between them. The CDR3 length is 12 residues. The germline V gene has CDR1 MNHEY and CDR2 SVGAGI. The CDR3 sequence: CASRTVNQPQHF. CDR3 nucleotides: TGTGCCAGCAGGACAGTCAATCAGCCCCAGCATTTT.

J is TRBJ2-2 and V is TRBV10-2; 7 nucleotides line up with TRBD1. V shed 6 bases and J 7 bases; nucleotides not matched to a gene: 5. The CDR3 totals 13 residues. Germline assignment: CDR1 WSHSY and CDR2 SAAADI. The DNA for the CDR3 is TGCGCCAGCAGGACAGGGTCGGGCGGGGAGCTGTTTTTT. This gives the protein CASRTGSGGELFF.

To note about this clone: The sample holds other DNA sequences that translate to the same CDR3. The chain recombines TRBV7-9 with TRBJ1-1, with D possibly matching TRBD1 (5 bases). V was clipped by 2 bases and J by 6 bases, with 10 bases between them. Per the germline V gene, CDR1 is SEHNR and CDR2 is FQNEAQ (reference sequence). This CDR3 contains 13 residues. DNA of the CDR3: TGTGCCAGCAGCTTATGGGGGGACCCTGAAGCTTTCTTT. Its protein is CASSLWGDPEAFF.

The chain has TRBV11-2 and TRBJ2-1; 8 bases are a match to TRBD2. This CDR3 has 13 amino acids. Germline trimming cut 5 bases from V and 8 bases from J; bases unmatched to any gene: 5. Germline CDR1 and CDR2: SGHAT and FQNNGV. The CDR3 coding sequence is TGTGCCAGCAGCCAAGGACTAGCTCATGAGCAGTTCTTC. Protein sequence: CASSQGLAHEQFF.

The chain combines TRBV9 with TRBJ2-1, with TRBD2 matching 13 bases. CDR1 and CDR2 (germline): SGDLS, YYNGEE. The CDR3 totals 15 residues. Trimming removed 4 bases from V and 8 bases from J; junction bases left unmatched: 6. DNA of the CDR3: TGTGCCAGCAGCCCCGGGACTAGCGGGAACGATGAGCAGTTCTTC. It encodes CASSPGTSGNDEQFF.

CDR3 DNA: TGTGCCAGCAGTGAGCAGGCCAATCAGCCCCAGCATTTT. It is translated as CASSEQANQPQHF. The genes are TRBV28 and TRBJ1-5; D not resolved. Germline lookup yields CDR1 MDHEN and CDR2 SYDVKM. The CDR3 has 13 residues. Trimming stripped 5 bases from V and 3 bases from J, with 8 bases between.

V is TRBV6-5 and J is TRBJ1-2, with TRBD1 identical over 8 bases. Germline V lookup: CDR1 MNHEY, CDR2 SVGAGI. The CDR3 has 13 amino acids. V lost 7 bases and J lost 4; bases outside the gene matches: 5. The CDR3 DNA sequence: TGTGCCAGCAATGAGGACAGGGTCTATGGCTACACCTTC. Protein product: CASNEDRVYGYTF.

CDR3 residues: CASSKTGVSYEQYF. CDR3 nucleotides: TGTGCCAGCAGCAAAACAGGGGTCTCCTACGAGCAGTACTTC. The V call is TRBV2, the J call TRBJ2-7; 7 nucleotides match TRBD1. J gave up 0 bases and V 6 bases, and 5 bases lay outside the gene matches. CDR1 SNHLY and CDR2 FYNNEI come from the germline V gene. The CDR3 runs 14 residues.

This clone was observed a single time. The CDR3 DNA reads as TGCGCCAGCAGCCAAGATATTAGCGGAACGCAGTTCTTC. Encoded protein: CASSQDISGTQFF. This sequence joins TRBV4-1 and TRBJ2-1, with D maybe TRBD2 (6 bases). V dropped 0 bases and J dropped 12 bases, with 12 bases sitting between them. Looked up from germline, CDR1 is MGHRA and CDR2 is YSYEKL. The CDR3 length is 13 residues.

The chain recombines TRBV11-3 with TRBJ2-7; D not resolved. The CDR3 is 13 residues long. Trimming took 4 bases from V and 0 from J, leaving 7 bases between them. Germline CDR1 reads SGHNT; CDR2 reads YENEEA. DNA of the CDR3: TGTGCCAGCAGCTCCTTATTCTCCTACGAGCAGTACTTC. Translated: CASSSLFSYEQYF.

This rearrangement joins TRBV9 to TRBJ2-3; 13 bases are a match to TRBD2. V trimming: 4 bases; J trimming: 6 bases; junction bases outside the gene matches: 8. Germline V gives CDR1 SGDLS, CDR2 YYNGEE. The length of the CDR3 is 16 residues. CDR3 sequence (DNA): TGTGCCAGCAGCCCGGGACTAGCGGGATCCTTGGATACGCAGTATTTT. This sequence encodes CASSPGLAGSLDTQYF.

The V call is TRBV10-3, the J call TRBJ2-2; tentative D call: TRBD1 (6 bases). Between the trimmed V and J ends, which lost 6 bases and 7 bases, there was a span of 15 bases. The CDR3 is 14 residues long. The germline CDR1 and CDR2 sequences are ENHRY and SYGVKD. CDR3 loop: CAIRPSTGIGELFF. DNA of the CDR3: TGTGCCATCAGACCATCTACAGGGATCGGGGAGCTGTTTTTT.

V and J are TRBV28 and TRBJ2-5; D may be TRBD2 (6 bases). Trimming shortened V by 5 bases and J by 6 bases, and 19 bases separated the two germline ends. Germline V gives CDR1 MDHEN, CDR2 SYDVKM. The CDR3 consists of 15 residues. The chain's CDR3 is CASSHSLSGGKTQYF. The DNA of the CDR3 is TGTGCCAGCAGTCACTCTCTATCCGGGGGAAAGACCCAGTACTTC.

The rearrangement joins TRBV6-1 to TRBJ1-1; 8 bases map to TRBD1. There are 14 residues in the CDR3. Germline CDR1 reads MNHNS; CDR2 reads SASEGT. The V and J ends lost 6 bases and 0 bases, in that order; junction bases with no gene match: 3. CDR3 sequence reads: CASRDRELNTEAFF. CDR3 DNA: TGTGCCAGCAGGGACAGGGAGTTGAACACTGAAGCTTTCTTT.